Each of the 18 T cell receptor beta chains below was sequenced from the same sample in a study of identical twins. MiXCR, applied by TCRdb to the 5' RACE reads, yields one record per CDR3 protein. The data show approximately 190,000 distinct CDR3 sequences, with roughly 15% seen just once and 40% held by the top ten. The same specimen was also included in a second study, on T cells expressing NK-cell markers.

Input material: CD8+ T cells sorted from blood. The receptors stem from a woman between 18 and 29 years old in good health.

The chain couples TRBV15 to TRBJ2-6, with D perhaps TRBD1 (5 bases). The germline CDR1 and CDR2 sequences are LNHNV and YYDKDF (reference sequence). Between the trimmed V and J ends, which lost 0 bases and 12 bases, there was a span of 12 bases. The CDR3 extends over 14 amino acids. The CDR3 protein is CATSREAGPLVLTF. CDR3 DNA: TGTGCCACCAGCAGAGAGGCAGGGCCACTCGTCCTGACTTTC.

The V and J genes are TRBV9 and TRBJ1-1, with D maybe TRBD1 (5 bases). The V end was cut by 0 bases, the J end by 8 bases, with 11 bases between. The CDR3 consists of 13 residues. Germline CDR1 SGDLS, CDR2 YYNGEE. The CDR3 spells CASSVGGGSEAFF. In DNA form, the CDR3 reads TGTGCCAGCAGCGTAGGGGGGGGGTCAGAAGCTTTCTTT.

The table lists this clonotype with many counts. The V and J genes are TRBV7-9 and TRBJ2-7; D may be TRBD2 (5 bases). V was pared by 4 bases and J by 6 bases, with 16 bases between. This CDR3 region has 14 residues. In germline, CDR1 is SEHNR, CDR2 FQNEAQ (reference sequence). The CDR3 coding sequence is TGTGCCAGCAGCTCGGGAACAGAATTCCCCGAGCAGTACTTC. This gives the protein CASSSGTEFPEQYF.

The rearrangement uses TRBV19 and TRBJ2-2; unclear D gene. The CDR3 has 14 residues. The V end was cut by 6 bases, the J end by 0 bases, with 8 bases between. In germline, CDR1 is LNHDA, CDR2 SQIVND (reference sequence). The DNA of the CDR3 is TGTGCCAGTAGCACAGTCTCGAACACCGGGGAGCTGTTTTTT. It codes for CASSTVSNTGELFF. The complete variable domain, with remaining parts taken from reference TRBV19 and TRBJ2-2, reads DGGITQSPKYLFRKEGQNVTLSCEQNLNHDAMYWYRQDPGQGLRLIYYSQIVNDFQKGDIAEGYSVSREKKESFPLTVTSAQKNPTAFYLCASSTVSNTGELFFGEGSRLTVL.

This clonotype was counted only a few times. The V gene is TRBV29-1, the J gene TRBJ2-1, with 10 bases that match TRBD1. The CDR3 is 15 amino acids. The trim removed 8 bases at V and 3 bases at J, leaving 10 bases unmatched. Germline CDR1 SQVTM, CDR2 ANQGSEA. This chain's CDR3 is CSIKPGQGFYNEQFF. The CDR3 DNA reads as TGCAGCATTAAACCGGGACAGGGGTTCTACAATGAGCAGTTCTTC.

This clonotype was seen more than once but under ten times. V gene TRBV13 combines with J gene TRBJ2-2; TRBD2 aligns across 7 bases. Germline CDR1 PRHDT, CDR2 FYEKMQ (reference sequence). This CDR3 spans 16 amino acids. V shed 6 bases, J shed 2 bases, and the junction held 9 bases outside the gene matches. The CDR3: CASSGPGGRNTGELFF. CDR3 nucleotide sequence: TGTGCCAGCAGTGGCCCCGGCGGGAGAAACACCGGGGAGCTGTTTTTT.

This clonotype was counted between two and nine times. The chain is built from TRBV20-1 and TRBJ1-1, with 7 bases identical to TRBD1. Germline CDR1 is DFQATT and CDR2 is SNEGSKA (reference sequence). V gave up 3 bases and J gave up 6 bases; unmatched junction bases: 10. The CDR3 has 14 amino acids. This chain's CDR3 is CSASPTGAGSEAFF. In DNA form, the CDR3 reads TGCAGTGCTAGCCCCACAGGGGCTGGTTCTGAAGCTTTCTTT.

The V call is TRBV4-2, the J call TRBJ2-1, with a possible D match to TRBD1 (6 bases). The ends were cut back, 5 bases at V and 5 bases at J, with 28 bases in the middle. CDR3 size: 19 residues. Germline lookup yields CDR1 LGHNA and CDR2 YNFKEQ. The CDR3 nucleotides are TGTGCCAGCAGCGCACCCCAGGGGCTAAAGGTTTATCGCCACAATGAGCAGTTCTTC. It is translated as CASSAPQGLKVYRHNEQFF.

This clonotype has only a few counts. The rearrangement links TRBV13 to TRBJ2-2, with D uncertain. In germline, CDR1 is PRHDT, CDR2 FYEKMQ (reference sequence). The V end was cut by 1 base, the J end by 4 bases, with 13 bases between. The CDR3 extends over 16 amino acids. CDR3 sequence: CASSLEARRSTGELFF. The CDR3, as DNA: TGTGCCAGCAGCTTAGAGGCTAGAAGGAGCACCGGGGAGCTGTTTTTT.

The V gene is TRBV7-8, the J gene TRBJ2-7; TRBD1 is a possible D gene (5 bases). Germline CDR1 and CDR2: SGHVS and FQNEAQ. V was shortened by 5 bases and J by 1 base, with 12 bases between the two germline ends. The CDR3 length is 14 residues. The CDR3 sequence: CASSRHDSSYEQYF. The CDR3 DNA reads TGTGCCAGCAGCCGACACGACAGTTCCTACGAGCAGTACTTC.

V usage is TRBV14 and J usage is TRBJ2-3; D remains unclear. Germline-derived CDR1 and CDR2 are SGHDN and FVKESK. V was shortened by 5 bases and J by 6 bases, with 18 bases between the two germline ends. This CDR3 comprises 15 residues. The DNA for the CDR3 is TGTGCCAGCAGCTTTGGAACCAGGCAGGTGGATACGCAGTATTTT. It specifies CASSFGTRQVDTQYF.

This clonotype was detected ten times or more. The chain combines TRBV6-2 or TRBV6-3 with TRBJ2-3, with 8 bases that match TRBD2. J was trimmed by 10 bases and V by 6 bases; bases with no gene match: 3. There are 11 residues in the CDR3. Germline assignment: CDR1 MNHEY and CDR2 SVGEGT. In nucleotides, the CDR3 is TGTGCCAGCAGAACTAGCGGTCCGCAGTATTTT. It encodes CASRTSGPQYF.

There are a few counts of this clonotype. This chain connects TRBV29-1 to TRBJ2-7; D unresolved. V lost 3 bases to trimming and J lost 2 bases, with 8 bases between them. CDR1 is SQVTM, CDR2 ANQGSEA, per germline. The CDR3 totals 12 residues. The CDR3: CSVEGRTYEQYF. In DNA form, the CDR3 reads TGCAGCGTTGAGGGCAGAACCTACGAGCAGTACTTC.

This chain links TRBV5-1 with TRBJ2-1; TRBD2 agrees at 8 bases. V shed 3 bases and J 1 base; nucleotides not matched to a gene: 12. The germline V gene encodes CDR1 SGHRS and CDR2 YFSETQ. This CDR3 contains 18 residues. CDR3 nucleotide sequence: TGCGCCAGCAGCTGGGGCGATGGGCGGGGGGCTTCCTACAATGAGCAGTTCTTC. Translating it yields CASSWGDGRGASYNEQFF.

A few counts support this clonotype. This chain links TRBV6-5 with TRBJ2-5, with unresolved D. Trimming took off 2 bases at V and 5 bases at J, with 15 bases between the two ends. The germline gives CDR1 MNHEY, CDR2 SVGAGI. This CDR3 contains 15 residues. The CDR3 nucleotides read TGTGCCAGCAGTTACCCAGCCGGGTATGGGGAGACCCAGTACTTC. It codes for CASSYPAGYGETQYF.

The rearrangement uses TRBV7-9 and TRBJ2-7, with TRBD1 matching over 8 bases. V was clipped by 2 bases and J by 6 bases; unmatched bases: 12. The CDR3 runs 16 residues. Per germline, CDR1 SEHNR and CDR2 FQNEAQ (reference sequence). The CDR3: CASSLSFGTGGVEQYF. Written as DNA, the CDR3 is TGTGCCAGCAGCTTAAGCTTTGGGACAGGAGGCGTCGAGCAGTACTTC.

This clonotype has just one count. This rearrangement joins TRBV12-5 to TRBJ2-1; a weak D match, TRBD2 (5 bases). Trimming took off 0 bases at V and 10 bases at J, with 19 bases between the two ends. The CDR3 runs 16 residues. Germline V CDR1 and CDR2: LGHNT, FRNRAP. The CDR3 nucleotides are TGTGCTAGTGGTTTGGTCGACTTAGTCGGAGGTGACGAGCAGTTCTTC. As protein: CASGLVDLVGGDEQFF.

This clonotype was seen more than once but under ten times. The V gene is TRBV5-5, the J gene TRBJ2-7; D remains ambiguous. The V end was cut by 4 bases, the J end by 3 bases, with 14 bases between. This CDR3 is 14 amino acids long. Germline V gene sequence: CDR1 SGHKS, CDR2 YYEKEE (reference sequence). The CDR3 DNA reads TGTGCCAGCAGCCCATTGTTGGAGTTCTACGAGCAGTACTTC. Its protein is CASSPLLEFYEQYF. Filled out from reference TRBV5-5 and TRBJ2-7, the complete variable domain reads DAGVTQSPTHLIKTRGQQVTLRCSPISGHKSVSWYQQVLGQGPQFIFQYYEKEERGRGNFPDRFSARQFPNYSSELNVNALLLGDSALYLCASSPLLEFYEQYFGPGTRLTVT.